This T cell receptor (beta chain) is from a study of naive and memory T cell subsets. Points from the study as a whole: Over 85% of naive TCR sequences appeared only once, unlike memory subsets.

This CDR3 is 14 amino acids long. Four subsets defined by CD45RA and CD27 were sorted after CD3, CD4, CD8 and live/dead staining. This clonotype was counted between two and nine times. Its antigen remains unidentified. An equimolar mix of two oligonucleotides served as the beta constant-region primer for TRBC1 and TRBC2. Nested alpha and beta constant-region primers with the SP2 primer drove four PCR rounds on ligated cDNA. TCRdb passed the UMI-ligation and nested PCR reads through MiXCR, listing each CDR3 protein once. This sample has approximately 89,000 distinct CDR3 sequences; 6% to 7.5% occur once, and the top ten carry around 1.5%.

Sequenced material: central memory CD4+ T cells from blood. This sequence was found in a human donor in good health. The chain joins TRBV21-1 to TRBJ2-7. TRBV21-1 is reported as a pseudogene. CDR3 DNA sequence: TGTGCCAGCAGCAATTTGGACAGATCCTACGAGCAGTACTTC. It is translated as CASSNLDRSYEQYF.